These T cell receptor beta chains were read from a single sample in a study of identical twins. TCRdb called the 5' RACE reads again in MiXCR, with one record for every CDR3 protein. The sample has about 150,000 distinct CDR3 sequences, roughly 3.2% seen once. Specimen: memory T cells sorted from blood. Receptors originate from a man younger than 30 in good health. The CDR3 runs from the conserved cysteine through the conserved F or W. D genes are given only for firm matches. Not every row has a clone size; where given, it reads once, few, many or a size class.

V	D	size	J	DNA	CDR3
TRBV12-3/TRBV12-4	.	many	TRBJ2-3	TGTGCCAGCAGTGGAACTACAGGGTCAGATACGCAGTATTTT	CASSGTTGSDTQYF
TRBV11-2	.	many	TRBJ1-6	TGTGCCAGCAGCTTACAGGGGAGCTCCTATAATTCACCCCTCCACTTT	CASSLQGSSYNSPLHF
TRBV6-2/TRBV6-3	.	many	TRBJ1-1	TGTGCCAGCAGTACCACCTCGACCGGCGTTGTGGGGACTGAAGCTTTCTTT	CASSTTSTGVVGTEAFF
TRBV6-2/TRBV6-3	.	many	TRBJ2-7	TGTGCCAGCAGTTACCAGTCAACCGAGCAGTACTTC	CASSYQSTEQYF
TRBV10-3	TRBD1	many	TRBJ1-6	TGTGCCATCAGAGGGACAGGGAATTCACCCCTCCACTTT	CAIRGTGNSPLHF
TRBV19	TRBD2	many	TRBJ2-2	TGTGCCAGTACCTTAGCGGGAGTCAGCGTCGGGGAGCTGTTTTTT	CASTLAGVSVGELFF
TRBV15	TRBD1	many	TRBJ2-3	TGTGCCACCAGCAGCGCCCCAGGGGGCTGGTCAGATACGCAGTATTTT	CATSSAPGGWSDTQYF
TRBV21-1	.	.	TRBJ2-2	TGTGCCACCCCCCCGGGCCACGGGGAGCTGTTTTTT	CATPPGHGELFF
TRBV20-1	.	many	TRBJ1-3	TGCAGTGCCTCCGACACGCACTCTGGAAACACCATATATTTT	CSASDTHSGNTIYF
TRBV5-5	TRBD1	few	TRBJ2-5	TGTGCCAGCAGCTTTCGGGGACAGGGAAGACAAGAGACCCAGTACTTC	CASSFRGQGRQETQYF
TRBV5-1	.	many	TRBJ2-3	TGCGCCAGCAGCCCGTGGGGGGCGAGCACAGATACGCAGTATTTT	CASSPWGASTDTQYF
TRBV6-2/TRBV6-3	.	many	TRBJ1-4	TGTGCCAGCAGTTCCACACTCGGGTCGACATCCGAAGCGGAAAAACTGTTTTTT	CASSSTLGSTSEAEKLFF
TRBV5-1	.	many	TRBJ2-3	TGCGCCAGCAGCTTGAGAGTCGTAACAGATACGCAGTATTTT	CASSLRVVTDTQYF
TRBV6-5	TRBD1	many	TRBJ1-1	TGTGCCAGCAGTTCGGGGACAGGGGAGGCCGCTGAAGCTTTTTTT	CASSSGTGEAAEAFF
TRBV6-1	TRBD2	many	TRBJ2-3	TGTGCCAGCAGGCGGGGACTAGCGGGAGTTCGTATAGATACGCAGTATTTT	CASRRGLAGVRIDTQYF
TRBV29-1	.	many	TRBJ1-1	TGCAGCATTGGGTCCGTCCAAGCTTTCTTT	CSIGSVQAFF
TRBV29-1	.	many	TRBJ2-7	TGCAGCGTTCGAGGGGATAATTCCTACGAGCAGTACTTC	CSVRGDNSYEQYF
TRBV2	.	many	TRBJ2-3	TGTGCCAGCAGTGAGATGAGGCTAGATACGCAGTATTTT	CASSEMRLDTQYF
TRBV7-8	TRBD1	many	TRBJ1-3	TGTGCCAGCAGCTTATCACCGGGACAGGGAAACACCATATATTTT	CASSLSPGQGNTIYF
TRBV10-3	.	few	TRBJ2-5	TGTGCCACCCTAGGGGATGGAGGAGAGACCCAGTACTTC	CATLGDGGETQYF
TRBV20-1	TRBD2	many	TRBJ2-3	TGCAGTGCTAGAGAGCTAGCGGCCGCGCGGGGTACGCAGTATTTT	CSARELAAARGTQYF
TRBV12-3/TRBV12-4	.	many	TRBJ2-3	TGTGCCAGCAGCCAAAATACGCAGTATTTT	CASSQNTQYF
TRBV4-2	TRBD1	many	TRBJ2-1	TGTGCCAGCAGCCAAGGGTCCAGGGGGTTCTACAATGAGCAGTTCTTC	CASSQGSRGFYNEQFF
TRBV5-1	.	many	TRBJ1-2	TGCGCCAGCAGCTTGAGTGCAGGAAGGGAAGGCTACACCTTC	CASSLSAGREGYTF
TRBV9	TRBD2	many	TRBJ2-1	TGTGCCAGCAGCCCCTCTAGCGGGGCCTACAATGAGCAGTTCTTC	CASSPSSGAYNEQFF
TRBV27	.	many	TRBJ1-5	TGTGCCAGCAGCCGAAAAGGCCGAGGGCCCCAGCATTTT	CASSRKGRGPQHF
TRBV5-1	.	many	TRBJ2-2	TGCGCCAGCAGCCCCAGCGTACCCCCCATTGGGGAGCTGTTTTTT	CASSPSVPPIGELFF
TRBV6-1	TRBD2	.	TRBJ2-3	TGTGCCAGCCGAGAGAGGACTAGCGGGAGCGAGGCGCAGTATTTT	CASRERTSGSEAQYF
TRBV7-6	.	many	TRBJ1-5	TGTGCCAGCAGCTTAGGGGACACGAGCAATCAGCCCCAGCATTTT	CASSLGDTSNQPQHF
TRBV12-3/TRBV12-4	TRBD2	many	TRBJ2-3	TGTGCCAGCAAGCCTAGCGGGCAAGATACGCAGTATTTT	CASKPSGQDTQYF
TRBV25-1	.	many	TRBJ1-1	TGTGCCAGCAGCGCCTTCTCGGGTGTGAACACTGAAGCTTTCTTT	CASSAFSGVNTEAFF
TRBV7-2	.	many	TRBJ2-4	TGTGCCAGCAGCTTAGCCGGTTACATTCAGTACTTC	CASSLAGYIQYF
TRBV20-1	TRBD2	many	TRBJ2-4	TGCAGTGCTAGAGATAGCGGGAGGGCGGGAAACATTCAGTACTTC	CSARDSGRAGNIQYF
TRBV5-1	TRBD2	many	TRBJ2-1	TGCGCCAGCAGCCCCGGGACTAGCCCCAATGAGCAGTTCTTC	CASSPGTSPNEQFF
TRBV10-3	.	few	TRBJ2-7	TGTGCCATCAGTGAGTCGATCAACCGGGACTACGAGCAGTACTTC	CAISESINRDYEQYF
TRBV28	.	.	TRBJ1-6	TGTGCCAGCTGGGACCAACATAATTCACCCCTCCACTTT	CASWDQHNSPLHF
TRBV29-1	TRBD1	medium-sized	TRBJ2-7	TGCAGCGTTGAAGATCCGGGACAGGGGGACTCCTACGAGCAGTACTTC	CSVEDPGQGDSYEQYF
TRBV4-2	.	few	TRBJ1-6	TGTGCCAGCAGCCAAGAGGGGTTACAGGCTTATAATTCACCCCTCCACTTT	CASSQEGLQAYNSPLHF
TRBV20-1	TRBD1	many	TRBJ1-1	TGCAGTGCTAGAGCATTATCATCGCAGGGGGGATCCTTTACTGAAGCTTTCTTT	CSARALSSQGGSFTEAFF
TRBV5-6	TRBD2	many	TRBJ2-3	TGTGCCAGCAGCTTAGGGACTATCGGGACAGATACGCAGTATTTT	CASSLGTIGTDTQYF